This T cell receptor beta chain derives from a study of blood T cell repertoires in COVID-19. The data were produced by immunoSEQ multiplex PCR, yet TCRdb's version contains in-frame clones alone and is incomplete. The sample contains about 200,000 clones, around 82% of which appear only once. V lost 8 bases to trimming and J lost 7 bases, with 18 bases between them. Germline values: CDR1 SNHLY, CDR2 FYNNEI. The CDR3 totals 14 residues. This rearrangement joins TRBV2 to TRBJ1-5; D remains unclear. This TCR derives from a woman in her forties with acute COVID-19. The sequenced material came from PBMCs or T cells enriched from blood (not recorded which). The CDR3 sequence: CASAERPQRQPQHF. CDR3 sequence (DNA): TGTGCCAGCGCCGAACGACCCCAGCGACAGCCCCAGCATTTT.